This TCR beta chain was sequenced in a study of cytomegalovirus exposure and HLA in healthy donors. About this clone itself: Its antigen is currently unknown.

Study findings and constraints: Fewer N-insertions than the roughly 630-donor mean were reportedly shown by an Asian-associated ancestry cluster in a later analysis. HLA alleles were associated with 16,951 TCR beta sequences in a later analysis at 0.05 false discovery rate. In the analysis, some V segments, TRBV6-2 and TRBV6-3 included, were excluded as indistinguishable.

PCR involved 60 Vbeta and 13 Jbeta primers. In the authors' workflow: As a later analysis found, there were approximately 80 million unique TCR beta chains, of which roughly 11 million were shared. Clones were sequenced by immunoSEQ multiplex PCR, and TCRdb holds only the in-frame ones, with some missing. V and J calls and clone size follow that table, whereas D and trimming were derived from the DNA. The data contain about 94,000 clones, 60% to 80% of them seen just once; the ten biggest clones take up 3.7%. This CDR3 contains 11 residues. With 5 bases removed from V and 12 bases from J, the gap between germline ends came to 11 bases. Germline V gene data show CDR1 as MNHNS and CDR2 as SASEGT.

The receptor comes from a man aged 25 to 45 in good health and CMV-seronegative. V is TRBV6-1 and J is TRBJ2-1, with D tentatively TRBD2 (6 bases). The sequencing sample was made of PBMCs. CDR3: CASSPRDWQFF. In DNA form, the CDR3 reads TGTGCCAGCAGTCCTCGGGACTGGCAGTTCTTC.